The 25 T cell receptor beta chains listed next were all sequenced from one sample in a study of spatial heterogeneity in lung cancer. Time point denoted: sample taken at primary tumor resection. TCRdb re-called the 5' RACE reads through MiXCR, storing one row per CDR3 protein. This table has around 45,000 distinct CDR3 sequences, about an eighth appearing once. Sequenced material: PBMCs, taken at surgery. The source is a male donor with early-stage non-small cell lung cancer.

This clonotype was counted between two and nine times. The V gene is TRBV27, the J gene TRBJ2-7; D unresolved. Deletions cut 5 bases from V and 6 bases from J, with 8 bases between. This CDR3 contains 11 residues. The germline V gene encodes CDR1 MNHEY and CDR2 SMNVEV (reference sequence). The CDR3 loop is CASSLSGEQYF. In DNA, the CDR3 is TGTGCCAGCAGTCTCTCAGGCGAGCAGTACTTC.

This chain uses TRBV19 with TRBJ2-1, with no clear D. This CDR3 comprises 15 residues. Trimming removed 1 base from V and 2 bases from J, with 9 bases in between. Germline V gene data show CDR1 as LNHDA and CDR2 as SQIVND (reference sequence). Here the CDR3 reads CASSIGGAAYNEQFF. As DNA, the CDR3 is TGTGCCAGTAGTATAGGCGGAGCCGCCTACAATGAGCAGTTCTTC.

This clonotype was seen only a few times. This chain connects TRBV20-1 to TRBJ1-3; D possibly corresponds to TRBD1 (5 bases). Trimming took off 0 bases at V and 3 bases at J, with 12 bases between the two ends. CDR1 and CDR2 from the germline V gene are DFQATT and SNEGSKA (reference sequence). There are 15 residues in the CDR3. CDR3 in amino acids: CSARDQRGFGNTIYF. The CDR3 DNA sequence: TGCAGTGCTAGAGATCAGCGGGGGTTTGGAAACACCATATATTTT.

This clonotype was seen a handful of times. The chain links TRBV4-1 to TRBJ1-3; D unclear. Trimming removed 4 bases from V and 2 bases from J, with 12 bases in between. The CDR3 runs to 15 residues. CDR1 is MGHRA, CDR2 YSYEKL, per germline. CDR3 in DNA: TGCGCCAGCAGCCGCCTGGGAGTAGCTGGAAACACCATATATTTT. Its translation is CASSRLGVAGNTIYF.

This clonotype was observed many times. The chain couples TRBV5-5 to TRBJ2-1; perhaps D is TRBD1 or TRBD2 (5 bases each). The CDR3 has 16 residues. Germline-derived CDR1 and CDR2 are SGHKS and YYEKEE (reference sequence). Trimming took 4 bases from V and 2 from J, leaving 16 bases between them. CDR3 region: CASSIEGQLTYNEQFF. The CDR3 nucleotides are TGTGCCAGCAGCATCGAGGGGCAGTTAACCTACAATGAGCAGTTCTTC.

The chain carries TRBV20-1 and TRBJ1-3, with D unresolved. V shed 1 base and J shed 5 bases, with 9 bases lying between them. CDR1 DFQATT and CDR2 SNEGSKA come from the germline V gene (reference sequence). CDR3 length: 13 amino acids. The CDR3 nucleotides are TGCAGTGCTAGAGGCGGGTATAGAAACACCATATATTTT. Translation: CSARGGYRNTIYF.

Worth noting for this clonotype: One end of the junction varies from germline; a read error may be responsible. The chain is built from TRBV2 and TRBJ1-5, with a possible D match to TRBD1 (5 bases). Germline values: CDR1 SNHLY, CDR2 FYNNEI. The CDR3 consists of 14 residues. Here the CDR3 DNA reads TGTGCCAACAGTGGGACCCAATTCCTTCAGCCCCAGCATTTT. Translation gives CANSGTQFLQPQHF. Using reference TRBV2 and TRBJ1-5 for the parts outside the CDR3, the full variable domain is EPEVTQTPSHQVTQMGQEVILRCVPISNHLYFYWYRQILGQKVEFLVSFYNNEISEKSEIFDDQFSVERPDGSNFTLKIRSTKLEDSAMYFCANSGTQFLQPQHFGDGTRLSIL.

Only a few counts were recorded for this clonotype. The chain combines TRBV27 with TRBJ2-2; 8 nucleotides line up with TRBD2. The CDR3 length is 15 residues. Losses at the gene ends were 2 bases for V and 5 bases for J; bases not matched to a gene: 4. The V gene's germline CDR1 is MNHEY and CDR2 SMNVEV (reference sequence). The CDR3 protein is CASSLTAGVTGELFF. For the CDR3, the DNA is TGTGCCAGCAGTTTAACAGCGGGAGTGACCGGGGAGCTGTTTTTT.

This clonotype has only a few counts. V usage is TRBV3-1 and J usage is TRBJ1-6, with D uncertain. The CDR3 has 15 residues. Looked up from germline, CDR1 is LGHDT and CDR2 is YNNKEL (reference sequence). V was trimmed by 0 bases and J by 7 bases, leaving 10 bases between them. The CDR3, as DNA: TGTGCCAGCAGCCAAGAGGTTGGGGAAAATTCACCCCTCCACTTT. Translation gives CASSQEVGENSPLHF.

This clonotype was seen more than once but under ten times. V and J are TRBV20-1 and TRBJ2-3; possible D gene TRBD1, 6 bases. Germline-derived CDR1 and CDR2 are DFQATT and SNEGSKA (reference sequence). Trimming left V 3 bases short and J 2 bases short, with 9 bases between. CDR3 length equals 13 residues. CDR3 residues: CSARDSPTDTQYF. CDR3 nucleotide sequence: TGCAGTGCTAGGGACAGCCCCACAGATACGCAGTATTTT.

This clonotype was counted at least ten times. The genes are TRBV7-2 and TRBJ1-6; a possible D gene is TRBD1 (5 bases). Trimming pared 0 bases from V and 11 bases from J, leaving 5 bases between. The CDR3 is 12 amino acids. Germline V gene lookup returns CDR1 SGHTA and CDR2 FQGNSA. CDR3 in amino acids: CASSLAGAPLHF. The CDR3 coding sequence is TGTGCCAGCAGCTTAGCGGGGGCACCCCTCCACTTT.

This clonotype came up many times. V usage is TRBV28 and J usage is TRBJ2-3; D is perhaps TRBD1 (6 bases). Germline V lookup: CDR1 MDHEN, CDR2 SYDVKM. There are 16 residues in the CDR3. The germline V and J ends were trimmed by 3 bases and 1 base, with 14 bases remaining between them. The CDR3 loop reads CASSFPRGRGTDTQYF. CDR3 nucleotides: TGTGCCAGCAGTTTCCCCAGGGGCAGGGGCACAGATACGCAGTATTTT.

J is TRBJ2-3 and V is TRBV11-2; D remains ambiguous. Deletions cut 3 bases from V and 2 bases from J, with 9 bases between. The germline V gene encodes CDR1 SGHAT and CDR2 FQNNGV. CDR3 length: 14 residues. Here the CDR3 reads CASSLWVSTDTQYF. For the CDR3, the DNA is TGTGCCAGCAGCTTGTGGGTATCCACAGATACGCAGTATTTT. Variable domain in full (rest from reference TRBV11-2 and TRBJ2-3): EAGVAQSPRYKIIEKRQSVAFWCNPISGHATLYWYQQILGQGPKLLIQFQNNGVVDDSQLPKDRFSAERLKGVDSTLKIQPAKLEDSAVYLCASSLWVSTDTQYFGPGTRLTVL.

This clonotype was counted between two and nine times. The V call is TRBV29-1, the J call TRBJ1-1; D is possibly TRBD1 (6 bases). The germline CDR1 and CDR2 sequences are SQVTM and ANQGSEA. Trimming took 3 bases from V and 5 from J, leaving 10 bases between them. The CDR3 has 12 residues. The CDR3 here is CSVDEDRTEAFF. Here the CDR3 DNA reads TGCAGCGTTGACGAGGACAGAACTGAAGCTTTCTTT.

In this sample, this clonotype turned up a few times. CDR3 coding DNA: TGCGCCAGCAGCTTGGGAGGGAATCAAGAGACCCAGTACTTC. Translation: CASSLGGNQETQYF. This chain uses TRBV5-1 with TRBJ2-5, with D perhaps matching TRBD2 (5 bases). Germline V CDR1 and CDR2: SGHRS, YFSETQ. Trimming took off 0 bases at V and 2 bases at J, with 8 bases between the two ends. This CDR3 is built from 14 residues.

The V call is TRBV28, the J call TRBJ2-3; TRBD2 matches 13 bases. CDR3 size: 15 residues. The V segment lost 6 bases and the J segment 3 bases; nucleotides outside the gene matches: 3. Germline values: CDR1 MDHEN, CDR2 SYDVKM. The CDR3 DNA follows: TGTGCCAGCAGCCTGGGACTAGCGGGAACAGATACGCAGTATTTT. Protein: CASSLGLAGTDTQYF.

This clonotype has only a few counts. This sequence joins TRBV20-1 and TRBJ2-3; 10 bases are shared with TRBD1. CDR1 is DFQATT and CDR2 is SNEGSKA in the germline V gene (reference sequence). CDR3 length: 15 amino acids. V trimming: 6 bases; J trimming: 4 bases; junction bases outside the gene matches: 10. The CDR3 here is CSAIDRGRGADTQYF. In nucleotides, the CDR3 is TGCAGTGCCATTGACAGGGGGCGCGGTGCAGATACGCAGTATTTT.

The chain joins TRBV2 to TRBJ2-5; maybe TRBD1 (6 bases). CDR3 length equals 14 residues. The ends were cut back, 4 bases at V and 2 bases at J, with 11 bases in the middle. Germline V gene data show CDR1 as SNHLY and CDR2 as FYNNEI. The CDR3 coding sequence is TGTGCCAGCAGTGGGACAGCCCGTCAAGAGACCCAGTACTTC. Translated: CASSGTARQETQYF.

This sequence joins TRBV6-5 and TRBJ1-4; D gene unclear. CDR1 and CDR2 from the germline V gene are MNHEY and SVGAGI. V shed 2 bases and J shed 8 bases, with 9 bases lying between them. The length of the CDR3 is 13 residues. CDR3 region: CASSYRSQEKLFF. The DNA for the CDR3 is TGTGCCAGCAGTTACCGCTCCCAGGAAAAACTGTTTTTT.

This clonotype was observed a few times. This chain joins TRBV28 and TRBJ2-5, with D perhaps TRBD1 or TRBD2 (6 bases each). The CDR3 has 15 residues. The V and J ends lost 5 bases and 4 bases respectively, with 17 bases between them. CDR1 is MDHEN and CDR2 is SYDVKM in the germline V gene. The CDR3 is CASSPRGGPSETQYF. The CDR3 DNA is TGTGCCAGCAGTCCTCGTGGGGGGCCGTCAGAGACCCAGTACTTC.

This clonotype appeared a few times. The J gene is TRBJ2-3, the V gene TRBV24-1; TRBD1 matches at 7 bases. The CDR3 length is 15 residues. V gave up 2 bases and J gave up 2 bases; unmatched junction bases: 3. Germline loops: CDR1 KGHDR, CDR2 SFDVKD. This CDR3 reads CATSDWTGPTDTQYF. Here the CDR3 DNA reads TGTGCCACCAGTGATTGGACAGGCCCCACAGATACGCAGTATTTT.

This clonotype was observed a few times. The chain has TRBV29-1 and TRBJ2-5; D possibly matches TRBD1 or TRBD2 (5 bases each). Trimming stripped 7 bases from V and 2 bases from J, with 11 bases between. The length of the CDR3 is 12 residues. CDR1 is SQVTM and CDR2 is ANQGSEA in the germline V gene. CDR3 amino acids: CSAEGLQETQYF. The CDR3 DNA reads TGCAGCGCCGAGGGGCTTCAAGAGACCCAGTACTTC.

This clonotype appeared a few times. The V call is TRBV28, the J call TRBJ2-1, with 7 bases lining up with TRBD2. After removal of 6 bases from V and 6 bases from J, the junction contained 11 bases not matched to a gene. The germline V gene has CDR1 MDHEN and CDR2 SYDVKM. The length of the CDR3 is 15 residues. The CDR3 region is CASRKTSARPNEQFF. CDR3 nucleotide sequence: TGTGCCAGCAGGAAAACTAGCGCCAGGCCCAATGAGCAGTTCTTC. Looking up the rest from reference TRBV28 and TRBJ2-1 gives the full variable domain: DVKVTQSSRYLVKRTGEKVFLECVQDMDHENMFWYRQDPGLGLRLIYFSYDVKMKEKGDIPEGYSVSREKKERFSLILESASTNQTSMYLCASRKTSARPNEQFFGPGTRLTVL.

V is TRBV6-2 or TRBV6-3 and J is TRBJ2-1, with TRBD2 identical over 10 bases. V lost 5 bases, J lost 9 bases, and 4 bases stayed unmatched. CDR3 length equals 13 residues. Germline V lookup: CDR1 MNHEY, CDR2 SVGEGT. CDR3: CASSPRTSGEQFF. The CDR3 region has the DNA TGTGCCAGCAGTCCCCGGACTAGCGGTGAGCAGTTCTTC.

The chain is built from TRBV20-1 and TRBJ2-3, with D possibly TRBD1 on 6 matching bases. Germline V CDR1 and CDR2: DFQATT, SNEGSKA (reference sequence). CDR3 length equals 13 residues. Trimming left V 6 bases short and J 2 bases short, with 12 bases between. The CDR3 here is CSAGTGPTDTQYF. CDR3 in DNA: TGCAGTGCCGGAACAGGGCCCACAGATACGCAGTATTTT.